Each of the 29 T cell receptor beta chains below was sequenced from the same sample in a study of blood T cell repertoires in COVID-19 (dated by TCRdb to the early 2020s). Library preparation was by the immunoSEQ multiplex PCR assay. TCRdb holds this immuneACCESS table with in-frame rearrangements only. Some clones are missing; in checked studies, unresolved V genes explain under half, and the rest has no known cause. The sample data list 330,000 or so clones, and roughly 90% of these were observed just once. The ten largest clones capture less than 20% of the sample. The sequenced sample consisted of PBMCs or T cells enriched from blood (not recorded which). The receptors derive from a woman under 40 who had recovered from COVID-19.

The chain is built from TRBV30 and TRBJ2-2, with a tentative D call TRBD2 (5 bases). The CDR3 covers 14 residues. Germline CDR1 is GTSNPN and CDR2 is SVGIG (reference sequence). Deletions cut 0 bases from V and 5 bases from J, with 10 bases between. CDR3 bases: TGTGCCTGGAGTGTGGACTCCCCGACCGGGGAGCTGTTTTTT. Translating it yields CAWSVDSPTGELFF.

The CDR3 here is CASSQEGGTHGNTIYF. Here the CDR3 DNA reads TGTGCCAGCAGCCAAGAGGGGGGGACCCACGGAAACACCATATATTTT. The rearrangement uses TRBV3-1 (or the pseudogene TRBV3-2) and TRBJ1-3; possible D gene TRBD1, 5 bases. V lost 0 bases, J lost 4 bases, and 13 bases lay in between. The V gene's germline CDR1 is LGHDT and CDR2 YNNKEL (reference sequence). This CDR3 is 16 amino acids long.

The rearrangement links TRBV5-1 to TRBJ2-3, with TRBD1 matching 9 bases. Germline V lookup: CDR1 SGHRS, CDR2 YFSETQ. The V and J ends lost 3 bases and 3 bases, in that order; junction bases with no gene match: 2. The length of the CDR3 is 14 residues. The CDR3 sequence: CASSWDRATDTQYF. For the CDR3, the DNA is TGCGCCAGCAGCTGGGACAGGGCGACAGATACGCAGTATTTT.

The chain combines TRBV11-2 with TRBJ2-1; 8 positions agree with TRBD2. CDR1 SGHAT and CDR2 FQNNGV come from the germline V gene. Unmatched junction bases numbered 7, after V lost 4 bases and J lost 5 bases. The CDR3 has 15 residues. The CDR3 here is CASSSWGTRNNEQFF. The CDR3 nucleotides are TGTGCCAGCAGCTCATGGGGGACTAGAAACAATGAGCAGTTCTTC.

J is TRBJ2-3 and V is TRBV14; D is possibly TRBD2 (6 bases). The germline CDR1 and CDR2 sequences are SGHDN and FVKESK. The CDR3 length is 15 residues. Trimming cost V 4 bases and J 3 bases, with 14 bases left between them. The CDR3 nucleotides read TGTGCCAGCAGCCGGATAGCGGAACGGACAGATACGCAGTATTTT. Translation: CASSRIAERTDTQYF.

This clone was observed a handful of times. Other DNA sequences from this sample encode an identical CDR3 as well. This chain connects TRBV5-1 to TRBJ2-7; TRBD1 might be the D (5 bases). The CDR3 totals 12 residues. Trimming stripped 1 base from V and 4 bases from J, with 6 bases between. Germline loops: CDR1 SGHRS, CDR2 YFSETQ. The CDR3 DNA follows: TGCGCCAGCAGCTTGCAGGGTTACGAGCAGTACTTC. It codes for CASSLQGYEQYF.

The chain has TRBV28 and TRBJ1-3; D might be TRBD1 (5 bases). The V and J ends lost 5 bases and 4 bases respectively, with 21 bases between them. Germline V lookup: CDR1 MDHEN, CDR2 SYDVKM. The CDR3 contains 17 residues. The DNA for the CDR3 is TGTGCCAGCAGTCCGTGGGGGGACCGGGCCATAGGAAACACCATATATTTT. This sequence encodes CASSPWGDRAIGNTIYF. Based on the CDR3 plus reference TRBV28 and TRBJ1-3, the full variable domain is DVKVTQSSRYLVKRTGEKVFLECVQDMDHENMFWYRQDPGLGLRLIYFSYDVKMKEKGDIPEGYSVSREKKERFSLILESASTNQTSMYLCASSPWGDRAIGNTIYFGEGSWLTVV.

The CDR3 sequence: CASSQDPETGRRRRKLFF. As DNA, the CDR3 is TGCGCCAGCAGCCAAGATCCGGAGACAGGCCGTAGAAGGAGAAAACTGTTTTTT. The chain joins TRBV4-1 to TRBJ1-4, with a possible D match to TRBD1 (6 bases). V gave up 0 bases and J gave up 10 bases, with 24 bases separating them. The CDR3 totals 18 residues. Germline values: CDR1 MGHRA, CDR2 YSYEKL.

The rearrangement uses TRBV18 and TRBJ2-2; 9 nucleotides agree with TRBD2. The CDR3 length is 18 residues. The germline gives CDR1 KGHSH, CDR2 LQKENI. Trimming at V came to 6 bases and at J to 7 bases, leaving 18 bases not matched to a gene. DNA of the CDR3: TGTGCCAGCTCCCAACGGGAGGCTAGCGGGGCCGTCGGCGGGGAGCTGTTTTTT. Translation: CASSQREASGAVGGELFF.

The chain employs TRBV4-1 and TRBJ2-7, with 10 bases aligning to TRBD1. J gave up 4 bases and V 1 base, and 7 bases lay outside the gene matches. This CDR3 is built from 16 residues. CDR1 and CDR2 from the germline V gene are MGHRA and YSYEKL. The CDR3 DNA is TGCGCCAGCAGCCAAGCAGACCCGGGACAGGGGTACGAGCAGTACTTC. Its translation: CASSQADPGQGYEQYF.

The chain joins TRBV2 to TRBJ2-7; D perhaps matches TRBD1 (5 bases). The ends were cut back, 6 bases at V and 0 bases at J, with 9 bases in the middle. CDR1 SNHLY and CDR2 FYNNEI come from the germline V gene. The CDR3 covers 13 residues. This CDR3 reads CASRARASYEQYF. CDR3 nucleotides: TGTGCCAGCAGGGCCAGGGCCTCCTACGAGCAGTACTTC. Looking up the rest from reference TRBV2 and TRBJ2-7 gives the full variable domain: EPEVTQTPSHQVTQMGQEVILRCVPISNHLYFYWYRQILGQKVEFLVSFYNNEISEKSEIFDDQFSVERPDGSNFTLKIRSTKLEDSAMYFCASRARASYEQYFGPGTRLTVT.

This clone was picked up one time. The DNA of the CDR3 is TGCGCCAGCAGCTTGGGTCAGGTTAAAAACATTCAGTACTTC. Translated: CASSLGQVKNIQYF. V usage is TRBV5-1 and J usage is TRBJ2-4; D ambiguous. Trimming removed 0 bases at V and 4 bases at J, with 8 bases between. CDR1 and CDR2 (germline): SGHRS, YFSETQ. The CDR3 totals 14 residues.

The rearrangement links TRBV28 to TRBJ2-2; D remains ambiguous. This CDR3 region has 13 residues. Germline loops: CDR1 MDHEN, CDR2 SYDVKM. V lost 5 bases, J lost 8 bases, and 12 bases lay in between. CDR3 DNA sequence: TGTGCCAGCAGTAACGCCGCTCAGGGGGAGCTGTTTTTT. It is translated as CASSNAAQGELFF.

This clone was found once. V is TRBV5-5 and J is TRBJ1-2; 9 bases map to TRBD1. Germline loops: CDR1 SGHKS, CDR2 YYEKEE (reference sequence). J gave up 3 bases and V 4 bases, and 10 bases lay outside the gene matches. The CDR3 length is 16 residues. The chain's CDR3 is CASSMGQGTQDYGYTF. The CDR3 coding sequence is TGTGCCAGCAGCATGGGACAGGGAACCCAAGACTATGGCTACACCTTC.

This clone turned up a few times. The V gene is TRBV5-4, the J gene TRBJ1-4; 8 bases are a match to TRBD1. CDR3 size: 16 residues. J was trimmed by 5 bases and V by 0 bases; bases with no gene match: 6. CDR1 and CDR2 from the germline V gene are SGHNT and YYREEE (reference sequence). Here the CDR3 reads CASSLGGTGGNEKLFF. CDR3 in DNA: TGTGCCAGCAGCTTGGGCGGGACAGGTGGAAATGAAAAACTGTTTTTT.

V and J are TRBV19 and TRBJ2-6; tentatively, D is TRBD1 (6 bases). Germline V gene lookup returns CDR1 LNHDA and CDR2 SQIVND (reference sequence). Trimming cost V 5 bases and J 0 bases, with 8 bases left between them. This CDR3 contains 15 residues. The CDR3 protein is CASSQGLSGANVLTF. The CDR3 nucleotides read TGTGCCAGTAGTCAGGGGCTCTCTGGGGCCAACGTCCTGACTTTC.

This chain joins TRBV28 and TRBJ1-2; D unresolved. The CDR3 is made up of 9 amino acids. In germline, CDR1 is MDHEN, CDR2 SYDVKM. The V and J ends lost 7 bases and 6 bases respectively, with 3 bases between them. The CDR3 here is CASNNGYTF. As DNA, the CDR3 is TGTGCCAGCAACAATGGCTACACCTTC.

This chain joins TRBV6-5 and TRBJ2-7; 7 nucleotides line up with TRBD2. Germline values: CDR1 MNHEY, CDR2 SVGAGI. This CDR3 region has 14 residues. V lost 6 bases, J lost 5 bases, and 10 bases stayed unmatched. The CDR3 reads CASRRGEFMDEQYF. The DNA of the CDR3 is TGTGCCAGCAGACGGGGGGAGTTTATGGACGAGCAGTACTTC.

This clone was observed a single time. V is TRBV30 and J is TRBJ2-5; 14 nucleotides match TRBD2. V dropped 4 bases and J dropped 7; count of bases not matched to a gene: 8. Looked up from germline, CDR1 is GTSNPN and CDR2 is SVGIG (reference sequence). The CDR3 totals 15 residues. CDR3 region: CAWNQGLAGEGTQYF. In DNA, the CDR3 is TGTGCCTGGAACCAGGGACTAGCGGGGGAGGGGACCCAGTACTTC.

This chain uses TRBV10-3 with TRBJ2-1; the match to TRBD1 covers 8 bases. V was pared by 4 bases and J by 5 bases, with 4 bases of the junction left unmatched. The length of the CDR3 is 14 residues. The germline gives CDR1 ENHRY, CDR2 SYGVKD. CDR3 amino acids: CAISGTTGDNEQFF. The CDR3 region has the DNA TGTGCCATCAGTGGGACGACAGGGGACAATGAGCAGTTCTTC.

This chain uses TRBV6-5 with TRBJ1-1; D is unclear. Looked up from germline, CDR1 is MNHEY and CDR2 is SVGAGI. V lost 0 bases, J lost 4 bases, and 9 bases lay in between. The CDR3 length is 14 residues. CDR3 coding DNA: TGTGCCAGCAGTTACTCGAGAAGTTCCACTGAAGCTTTCTTT. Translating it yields CASSYSRSSTEAFF.

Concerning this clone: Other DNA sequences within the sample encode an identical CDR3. CDR3 sequence reads: CASSREETQYF. The CDR3 coding sequence is TGTGCCAGCAGCCGCGAAGAGACCCAGTACTTC. V usage is TRBV6-2 or TRBV6-3 and J usage is TRBJ2-5; D uncertain. Germline V gene data show CDR1 as MNHEY and CDR2 as SVGEGT. V was pared by 6 bases and J by 3 bases, with 5 bases between. CDR3 size: 11 residues.

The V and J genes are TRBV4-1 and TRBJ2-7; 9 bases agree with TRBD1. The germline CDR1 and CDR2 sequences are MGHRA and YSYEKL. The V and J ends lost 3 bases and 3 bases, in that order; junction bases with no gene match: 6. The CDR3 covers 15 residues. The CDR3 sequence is CASSQYSGQGYEQYF. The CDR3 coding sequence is TGCGCCAGCAGCCAGTATTCGGGACAGGGCTACGAGCAGTACTTC.

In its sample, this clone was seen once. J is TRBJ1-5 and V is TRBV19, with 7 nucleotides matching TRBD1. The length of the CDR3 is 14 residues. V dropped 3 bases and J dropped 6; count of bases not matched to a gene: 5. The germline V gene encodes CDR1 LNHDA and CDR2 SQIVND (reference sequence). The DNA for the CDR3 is TGTGCCAGTAGTATTCCCCAGGGGGGTCAGCCCCAGCATTTT. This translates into CASSIPQGGQPQHF.

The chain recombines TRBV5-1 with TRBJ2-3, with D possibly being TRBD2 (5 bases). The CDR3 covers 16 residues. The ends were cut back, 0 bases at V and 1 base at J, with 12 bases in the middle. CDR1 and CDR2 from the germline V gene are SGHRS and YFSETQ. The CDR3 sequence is CASSLAGGSGTDTQYF. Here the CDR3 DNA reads TGCGCCAGCAGCTTGGCGGGTGGTAGCGGCACAGATACGCAGTATTTT.

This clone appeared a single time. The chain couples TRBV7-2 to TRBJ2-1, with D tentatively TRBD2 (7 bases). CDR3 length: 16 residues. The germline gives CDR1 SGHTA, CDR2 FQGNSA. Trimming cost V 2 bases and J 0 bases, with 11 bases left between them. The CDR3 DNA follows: TGTGCCAGCAGCTTATTGGGGGGGGCCTCCTACAATGAGCAGTTCTTC. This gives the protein CASSLLGGASYNEQFF.

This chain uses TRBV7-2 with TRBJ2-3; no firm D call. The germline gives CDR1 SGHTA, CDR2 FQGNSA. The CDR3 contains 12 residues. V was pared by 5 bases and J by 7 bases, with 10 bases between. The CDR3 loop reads CASSRNSHTQYF. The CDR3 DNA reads TGTGCCAGCAGCCGCAACTCTCATACGCAGTATTTT.

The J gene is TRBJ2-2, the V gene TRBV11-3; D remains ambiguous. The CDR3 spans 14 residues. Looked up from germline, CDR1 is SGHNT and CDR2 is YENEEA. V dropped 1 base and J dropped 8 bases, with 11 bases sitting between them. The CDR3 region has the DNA TGTGCCAGCAGCTTAGCCCTAGAGTCTGGGGAGCTGTTTTTT. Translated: CASSLALESGELFF.

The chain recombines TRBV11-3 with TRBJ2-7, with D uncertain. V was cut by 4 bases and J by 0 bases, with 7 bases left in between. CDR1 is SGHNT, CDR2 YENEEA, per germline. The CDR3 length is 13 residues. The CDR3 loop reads CASSSSVSYEQYF. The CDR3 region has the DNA TGTGCCAGCAGCTCCTCGGTCTCCTACGAGCAGTACTTC.